This section outlines one T cell receptor (beta chain) sequence together with its context. As yet, its antigen is unknown. PCR involved 60 Vbeta and 13 Jbeta primers. This table comes from immunoSEQ multiplex PCR, and its TCRdb copy is limited to in-frame clones, with some not included. The data show approximately 130,000 clones, 82% seen once. This sample is part of a study of cytomegalovirus exposure and HLA in healthy donors. Study results and limitations: V- and J-gene trimming of TCR beta was linked (in a later analysis) to a missense DCLRE1C variant. Later analysis suggested links between common viral pathogens and several top significant clusters.

The specimen sequenced was PBMCs. The sequence was collected from a boy aged 5 to 17 in good health and CMV-seronegative.

CDR3 in DNA: TGTGCCAGCAGCCGGCAAGGTAGGGGGTACAATGAGCAGTTCTTC. Protein: CASSRQGRGYNEQFF. The V gene is TRBV7-9, the J gene TRBJ2-1, with D possibly being TRBD1 (6 bases). Looked up from germline, CDR1 is SEHNR and CDR2 is FQNEAQ (reference sequence). The CDR3 loop spans 15 amino acids. Trimming took 5 bases from V and 4 from J, leaving 15 bases between them.